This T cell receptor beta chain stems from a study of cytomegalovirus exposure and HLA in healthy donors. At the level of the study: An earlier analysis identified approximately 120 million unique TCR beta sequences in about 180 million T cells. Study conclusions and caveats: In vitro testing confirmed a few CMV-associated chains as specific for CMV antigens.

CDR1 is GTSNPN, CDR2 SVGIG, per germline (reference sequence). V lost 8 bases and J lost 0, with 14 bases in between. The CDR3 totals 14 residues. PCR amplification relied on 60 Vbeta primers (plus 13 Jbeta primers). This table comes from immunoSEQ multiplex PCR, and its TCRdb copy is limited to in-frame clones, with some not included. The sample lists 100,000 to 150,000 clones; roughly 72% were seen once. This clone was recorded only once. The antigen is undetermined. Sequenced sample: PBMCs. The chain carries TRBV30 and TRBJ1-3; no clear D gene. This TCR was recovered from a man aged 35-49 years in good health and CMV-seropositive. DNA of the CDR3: TGTGCCGAGAAAACGGGGATCTCTGGAAACACCATATATTTT. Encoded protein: CAEKTGISGNTIYF.